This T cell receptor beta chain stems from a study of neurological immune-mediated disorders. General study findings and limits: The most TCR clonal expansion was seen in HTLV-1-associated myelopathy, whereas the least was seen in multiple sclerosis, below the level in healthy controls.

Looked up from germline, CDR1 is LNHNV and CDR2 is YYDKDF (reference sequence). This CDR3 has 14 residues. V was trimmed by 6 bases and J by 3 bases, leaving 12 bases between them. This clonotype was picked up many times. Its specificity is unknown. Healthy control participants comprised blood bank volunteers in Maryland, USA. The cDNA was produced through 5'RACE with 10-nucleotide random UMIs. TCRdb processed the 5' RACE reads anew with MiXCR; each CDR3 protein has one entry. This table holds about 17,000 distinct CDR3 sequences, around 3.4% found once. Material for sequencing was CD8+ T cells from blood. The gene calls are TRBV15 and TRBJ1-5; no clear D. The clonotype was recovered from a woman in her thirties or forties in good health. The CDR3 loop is CATSPGRNNQPQHF. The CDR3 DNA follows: TGTGCCACCAGTCCCGGCCGCAACAATCAGCCCCAGCATTTT.